This TCR beta chain was recorded in a study of shared clonotypes between healthy human individuals. All of the donors resided in Nashville, Tennessee, and each was a Caucasian adult. The CD4+ fraction was divided into a CD45RA+ naive subset and a CD45RA-negative memory subset. V lost 1 base and J 2 bases, leaving 14 bases between the germline ends. This CDR3 comprises 16 residues. CDR1 is MGHRA, CDR2 YSYEKL, per germline. Sequenced by immunoSEQ multiplex PCR; TCRdb stores in-frame clones only, minus some. The data contain some 2 million clones, 85% to 95% of them seen just once; the ten biggest clones take up 0.13%.

The chain couples TRBV4-1 to TRBJ1-2; a weak D match, TRBD1 (6 bases). The TCR originated in a man aged 18 to 29 in good health. The material sequenced was naive CD4+ T cells sorted from blood. Described subset: CD45RA+ positively selected. The CDR3 DNA is TGCGCCAGCAGCCAAGCCCAGGGGAATGCCAACTATGGCTACACCTTC. This sequence encodes CASSQAQGNANYGYTF.